The T cell receptor beta chain described here comes from a study of shared clonotypes between healthy human individuals. On the study more broadly: Per-donor plates numbered three CD4 naive, three CD4 memory, two CD8 naive and one CD8 memory.

The germline V gene encodes CDR1 MDHEN and CDR2 SYDVKM. V was trimmed by 3 bases and J by 3 bases, leaving 11 bases between them. The CDR3 is 14 residues long. Sequencing used immunoSEQ multiplex PCR; TCRdb keeps in-frame clones, though not all of them. Of over 2 million clones in the sample, 85% to 95% were seen once. The TCR was taken from a man younger than 35 in good health. Some clones in this sample may be carry-over from other donors' samples. The sample was naive CD4+ T cells from PBMCs. The subset is: CD45RA+ positively selected. The chain employs TRBV28 and TRBJ1-1, with D perhaps matching TRBD1 (5 bases). DNA for the CDR3: TGTGCCAGCAGTTTCTATCCGGGGGACACTGAAGCTTTCTTT. Its protein product is CASSFYPGDTEAFF.